A single sample is the source of the 32 T cell receptor beta chains below, sequenced in a study of T cells in Graves' hyperthyroidism and ophthalmopathy (dated by TCRdb to about 2019). The library was produced with multiplex PCR. The sequencer was an Illumina HiSeq 2000. The TCR beta CDR3 regions were amplified from the RNA transcripts. The TCR CDR3 was subjected to a first round of RT-PCR using the HTBI primer set and the Qiagen OneStep RT-PCR kit. TCRdb itself trimmed the public reads at Q25 with fastp, ran MiXCR and retained productive beta chains. Merged by CDR3 protein, the rows form single entries marked with the most common genes and DNA. A total of about 600,000 distinct CDR3 sequences appear in this sample, approximately 15% of them only once. The ten biggest clones cover around 3.3% of the sample. The specimen sequenced was blood. All receptors come from a woman aged 40 to 55 with Graves' ophthalmopathy.

This clonotype was counted at least ten times. CDR3 amino acids: CASSSLESFSYEQYF. CDR3 nucleotide sequence: TGTGCCAGCAGCTCTCTCGAGAGTTTCTCCTACGAGCAGTACTTC. The chain carries TRBV11-2 and TRBJ2-7, with D uncertain. CDR3 length equals 15 residues. Trimming took 4 bases from V and 0 from J, leaving 13 bases between them. Germline loops: CDR1 SGHAT, CDR2 FQNNGV.

This clonotype was detected only a few times. The chain uses TRBV29-1 and TRBJ1-1; possibly TRBD1 for D (5 bases). The germline V gene has CDR1 SQVTM and CDR2 ANQGSEA. V lost 4 bases to trimming and J lost 1 base, with 13 bases between them. The CDR3 spans 14 residues. CDR3 DNA sequence: TGCAGCGTTGTTGTGGGGGGTTGGAACACTGAAGCTTTCTTT. Protein product: CSVVVGGWNTEAFF.

The chain is built from TRBV2 and TRBJ1-1; TRBD1 is a possible D gene (5 bases). The germline V and J ends were trimmed by 10 bases and 4 bases, with 13 bases remaining between them. CDR1 and CDR2 from the germline V gene are SNHLY and FYNNEI. The CDR3 contains 12 residues. In DNA form, the CDR3 reads TGTGCCAATAGAGAGGGGCCCACTGAAGCTTTCTTT. It specifies CANREGPTEAFF.

This clonotype was seen many times. This rearrangement joins TRBV6-1 to TRBJ2-1; TRBD1 matches at 7 bases. This CDR3 spans 15 amino acids. Unmatched junction bases numbered 5, after V lost 6 bases and J lost 0 bases. Germline CDR1 MNHNS, CDR2 SASEGT. CDR3 DNA: TGTGCCAGCAGACGTACAGGGGACTCCTACAATGAGCAGTTCTTC. Protein: CASRRTGDSYNEQFF.

This clonotype has only a few counts. The V gene is TRBV29-1, the J gene TRBJ2-3; no firm D call. V was pared by 4 bases and J by 0 bases, with 8 bases between. Germline CDR1 reads SQVTM; CDR2 reads ANQGSEA. The CDR3 runs to 13 residues. CDR3 coding DNA: TGCAGCGTTGTTCCCGACAGCACAGATACGCAGTATTTT. It encodes CSVVPDSTDTQYF.

The chain uses TRBV5-4 and TRBJ1-2; D is undetermined. V lost 1 base and J 1 base, leaving 11 bases between the germline ends. The CDR3 is 15 residues long. Looked up from germline, CDR1 is SGHNT and CDR2 is YYREEE (reference sequence). The CDR3 region is CASSLTPTLNYGYTF. CDR3 DNA: TGTGCCAGCAGCTTGACTCCCACTCTTAACTATGGCTACACCTTC.

This chain connects TRBV25-1 to TRBJ2-1; 10 bases are a match to TRBD2. Germline-derived CDR1 and CDR2 are MGHDK and SYGVNS. The CDR3 spans 13 residues. The V and J ends lost 6 bases and 9 bases, in that order; junction bases with no gene match: 5. The CDR3 region has the DNA TGTGCCAGCAGGATAGCGGGAGGCAGTGAGCAGTTCTTC. Its translation is CASRIAGGSEQFF.

This clonotype was recorded at least ten times. This chain links TRBV7-9 with TRBJ2-1, with TRBD2 identical over 8 bases. The CDR3 contains 16 residues. V shed 0 bases and J 6 bases; nucleotides not matched to a gene: 7. The germline V gene has CDR1 SEHNR and CDR2 FQNEAQ (reference sequence). In DNA form, the CDR3 reads TGTGCCAGCAGCTTAGCTACTAGCGGAGCAAGCAATGAGCAGTTCTTC. This gives the protein CASSLATSGASNEQFF.

The sample holds a few counts of this clonotype. This chain uses TRBV20-1 with TRBJ2-7; D is unresolved. Looked up from germline, CDR1 is DFQATT and CDR2 is SNEGSKA (reference sequence). This CDR3 contains 14 residues. Deletions cut 5 bases from V and 6 bases from J, with 20 bases between. CDR3: CSAATLTPFGEQYF. CDR3 in DNA: TGCAGTGCTGCAACCCTTACCCCCTTCGGCGAGCAGTACTTC.

The chain links TRBV3-1 to TRBJ1-6; D possibly corresponds to TRBD1 (5 bases). Germline loops: CDR1 LGHDT, CDR2 YNNKEL (reference sequence). Trimming removed 5 bases from V and 8 bases from J, with 16 bases in between. This CDR3 spans 15 amino acids. The CDR3 DNA sequence: TGTGCCAGCAGCACTGGGTGGGACGGATATTCACCCCTCCACTTT. It specifies CASSTGWDGYSPLHF.

The rearrangement joins TRBV7-9 to TRBJ2-3, with 11 bases aligning to TRBD2. The ends lost 7 bases at V and 3 bases at J; junction bases unmatched: 12. This CDR3 region has 17 residues. The germline gives CDR1 SEHNR, CDR2 FQNEAQ (reference sequence). The DNA for the CDR3 is TGTGCCAGCACCCTAGGGGTAGCGGGGGGGCCGACAGATACGCAGTATTTT. This codes for CASTLGVAGGPTDTQYF.

The sample holds many counts of this clonotype. The rearrangement uses TRBV11-3 and TRBJ1-1; 10 bases match TRBD1. This CDR3 is 14 amino acids long. In germline, CDR1 is SGHNT, CDR2 YENEEA. The V and J ends lost 5 bases and 6 bases, in that order; junction bases with no gene match: 6. The chain's CDR3 is CASSLGQGGSEAFF. The CDR3 bases are TGTGCCAGCAGCCTCGGACAGGGGGGCTCTGAAGCTTTCTTT.

This clonotype was found many times. The chain couples TRBV20-1 to TRBJ2-1; TRBD1 might be the D (6 bases). This CDR3 has 16 amino acids. In germline, CDR1 is DFQATT, CDR2 SNEGSKA (reference sequence). The V and J ends lost 6 bases and 8 bases respectively, with 26 bases between them. CDR3 bases: TGCAGTGCCGTCAGATCGGGGCAGGGGTCTTACGATGAGCAGTTCTTC. Amino acids: CSAVRSGQGSYDEQFF.

This clonotype was counted many times. The chain recombines TRBV28 with TRBJ2-4, with 12 bases identical to TRBD1. The CDR3 is made up of 18 amino acids. Germline trimming cut 5 bases from V and 3 bases from J; bases unmatched to any gene: 11. Germline CDR1 reads MDHEN; CDR2 reads SYDVKM. The CDR3 sequence: CASSPRRGQGAGKNIQYF. The CDR3 nucleotides are TGTGCCAGCAGTCCAAGGCGGGGACAGGGGGCAGGCAAAAACATTCAGTACTTC.

This clonotype was found once. V and J are TRBV4-2 and TRBJ2-3; 8 bases agree with TRBD2. V shed 5 bases and J 5 bases; nucleotides not matched to a gene: 3. The CDR3 length is 13 residues. Germline V gene sequence: CDR1 LGHNA, CDR2 YNFKEQ. CDR3 coding DNA: TGTGCCAGCAGCGAGCGGGGGCAAGATACGCAGTATTTT. It is translated as CASSERGQDTQYF.

This clonotype has at least ten counts. This chain connects TRBV20-1 to TRBJ2-7, with 13 bases matching TRBD2. CDR1 is DFQATT, CDR2 SNEGSKA, per germline (reference sequence). J lost 0 bases, V lost 5 bases, and 13 bases had no gene match. The CDR3 has 18 amino acids. The CDR3 DNA reads as TGCAGTGCTTCCTACTCGGGACTAGCGGGGACGAGCTCCTACGAGCAGTACTTC. This encodes CSASYSGLAGTSSYEQYF.

This clonotype was picked up a small number of times. This chain links TRBV5-1 with TRBJ2-2, with TRBD1 matching over 8 bases. J was trimmed by 3 bases and V by 4 bases; bases with no gene match: 5. The CDR3 has 15 residues. Germline-derived CDR1 and CDR2 are SGHRS and YFSETQ. CDR3 sequence: CASSLDRVDTGELFF. The CDR3 DNA follows: TGCGCCAGCAGCCTGGACAGGGTTGACACCGGGGAGCTGTTTTTT.

V is TRBV6-1 and J is TRBJ1-2, with D maybe TRBD1 (5 bases). Germline V CDR1 and CDR2: MNHNS, SASEGT. This CDR3 has 12 amino acids. V was cut by 6 bases and J by 7 bases, with 12 bases left in between. CDR3 coding DNA: TGTGCCAGCAGGGCAGGGTCTGGTGGCTACACCTTC. Translation: CASRAGSGGYTF.

This clonotype was counted ten times or more. The rearrangement joins TRBV7-3 to TRBJ2-3; D remains unclear. CDR3 length: 13 residues. Per the germline V gene, CDR1 is SGHTA and CDR2 is FQGTGA. Trimming removed 3 bases at V and 4 bases at J, with 8 bases between. CDR3 residues: CASSFNRPDTQYF. Here the CDR3 DNA reads TGTGCCAGCAGCTTCAACAGACCAGATACGCAGTATTTT.

This clonotype was found many times. The chain carries TRBV5-1 and TRBJ2-3; 7 nucleotides line up with TRBD2. There are 14 residues in the CDR3. V was clipped by 5 bases and J by 0 bases; unmatched bases: 3. In germline, CDR1 is SGHRS, CDR2 YFSETQ. The CDR3 DNA is TGCGCCAGCAGTTATAGCGGGAGCACAGATACGCAGTATTTT. Amino acid sequence: CASSYSGSTDTQYF.

On this clonotype: A read error is likely, as this CDR3 ends without the conserved phenylalanine or tryptophan. The rearrangement uses TRBV5-1 and TRBJ1-2; D perhaps matches TRBD1 (5 bases). V lost 7 bases, J lost 1 base, and 17 bases lay in between. This CDR3 comprises 15 residues. Germline V gene lookup returns CDR1 SGHRS and CDR2 YFSETQ. The CDR3 bases are TGCGCCAGCGCAAAGACAAGGGGCTTTAACTATGGCTACACCCTC. Amino acids: CASAKTRGFNYGYTL.

This clonotype has more than one count but fewer than ten. V and J are TRBV12-3 or TRBV12-4 and TRBJ2-2; TRBD2 agrees at 9 bases. This CDR3 contains 17 residues. With 4 bases clipped from V and 5 bases from J, the junction kept 11 bases outside the gene matches. In DNA, the CDR3 is TGTGCCAGCAGTTCCTTCCCCCTAGCGGGAAAAACCGGGGAGCTGTTTTTT. Translating gives CASSSFPLAGKTGELFF.

The table lists this clonotype with many counts. The chain uses TRBV30 and TRBJ2-7; the D gene is possibly TRBD1 (6 bases). The length of the CDR3 is 15 residues. Germline V gene sequence: CDR1 GTSNPN, CDR2 SVGIG (reference sequence). With 3 bases removed from V and 0 bases from J, the gap between germline ends came to 15 bases. Here the CDR3 reads CAWRETDRFSYEQYF. As DNA, the CDR3 is TGTGCCTGGAGGGAAACGGACAGATTCTCCTACGAGCAGTACTTC.

This clonotype was detected a few times. The chain combines TRBV2 with TRBJ2-1; the match to TRBD2 covers 10 bases. J gave up 8 bases and V 7 bases, and 17 bases lay outside the gene matches. The CDR3 covers 17 residues. The germline gives CDR1 SNHLY, CDR2 FYNNEI. CDR3 DNA sequence: TGTGCCAGCATTGTCGGGACTAGCGTCCTTCTCCGCGATGAGCAGTTCTTC. Amino acids: CASIVGTSVLLRDEQFF.

This clonotype was seen only a few times. The chain links TRBV3-1 to TRBJ2-2, with TRBD2 matching 8 bases. The CDR3 has 17 amino acids. Germline lookup yields CDR1 LGHDT and CDR2 YNNKEL (reference sequence). Losses at the gene ends were 5 bases for V and 7 bases for J; bases not matched to a gene: 15. The CDR3 sequence: CASSYSSGTRYGGELFF. The CDR3 nucleotides read TGTGCCAGCAGCTATAGCTCCGGGACTAGATACGGCGGGGAGCTGTTTTTT.

The rearrangement links TRBV27 to TRBJ2-7; D unresolved. V was shortened by 5 bases and J by 2 bases, with 19 bases between the two germline ends. Germline CDR1 is MNHEY and CDR2 is SMNVEV (reference sequence). The CDR3 has 16 residues. CDR3 nucleotides: TGTGCCAGCAGTCTTCGCCGTCCCCTGGGGACCTACGAGCAGTACTTC. This codes for CASSLRRPLGTYEQYF.

This clonotype was observed many times. This chain connects TRBV9 to TRBJ2-3; perhaps TRBD1 as D (6 bases). Looked up from germline, CDR1 is SGDLS and CDR2 is YYNGEE. Between the trimmed V and J ends, which lost 4 bases and 1 base, there was a span of 13 bases. The length of the CDR3 is 15 residues. The CDR3 DNA sequence: TGTGCCAGCAGCATCGAGGGGGAAGGCACAGATACGCAGTATTTT. Translating gives CASSIEGEGTDTQYF.

This clonotype showed up just a few times. The J gene is TRBJ2-7, the V gene TRBV25-1, with 7 bases fitting TRBD1. Germline V CDR1 and CDR2: MGHDK, SYGVNS. The CDR3 runs 13 residues. J gave up 3 bases and V 3 bases, and 2 bases lay outside the gene matches. The CDR3 sequence: CASSDRDSYEQYF. The DNA for the CDR3 is TGTGCCAGCAGTGACCGGGACAGCTACGAGCAGTACTTC.

This clonotype was counted between two and nine times. This chain uses TRBV9 with TRBJ1-3; D is uncertain. The germline V gene encodes CDR1 SGDLS and CDR2 YYNGEE. With 3 bases removed from V and 0 bases from J, the gap between germline ends came to 4 bases. The CDR3 covers 13 residues. This CDR3 reads CASSAGSGNTIYF. The CDR3 bases are TGTGCCAGCAGCGCTGGCTCTGGAAACACCATATATTTT.

This clonotype was recorded only once. The V and J genes are TRBV7-9 and TRBJ2-1; D remains unclear. The CDR3 loop spans 14 amino acids. V gave up 6 bases and J gave up 3 bases, with 12 bases separating them. Per the germline V gene, CDR1 is SEHNR and CDR2 is FQNEAQ (reference sequence). CDR3 protein: CASRGRVDYNEQFF. Written as DNA, the CDR3 is TGTGCCAGCAGGGGCCGGGTAGACTACAATGAGCAGTTCTTC.

There are a few counts of this clonotype. The chain joins TRBV20-1 to TRBJ1-5, with a weak D call TRBD1 (6 bases). Trimming removed 7 bases at V and 5 bases at J, with 15 bases between. CDR1 DFQATT and CDR2 SNEGSKA come from the germline V gene (reference sequence). The CDR3 covers 13 residues. The CDR3, as DNA: TGCAGTGTCAGAGGGGGGGCCGATCAGCCCCAGCATTTT. It codes for CSVRGGADQPQHF.

This clonotype has ten or more counts. The chain links TRBV28 to TRBJ1-1; 12 bases align to TRBD1. After removal of 5 bases from V and 5 bases from J, the junction contained 9 bases not matched to a gene. CDR3 size: 16 residues. CDR1 MDHEN and CDR2 SYDVKM come from the germline V gene. CDR3 nucleotide sequence: TGTGCCAGCAGTGACCCGGGACAGGGGGCGCTTACTGAAGCTTTCTTT. Protein: CASSDPGQGALTEAFF.